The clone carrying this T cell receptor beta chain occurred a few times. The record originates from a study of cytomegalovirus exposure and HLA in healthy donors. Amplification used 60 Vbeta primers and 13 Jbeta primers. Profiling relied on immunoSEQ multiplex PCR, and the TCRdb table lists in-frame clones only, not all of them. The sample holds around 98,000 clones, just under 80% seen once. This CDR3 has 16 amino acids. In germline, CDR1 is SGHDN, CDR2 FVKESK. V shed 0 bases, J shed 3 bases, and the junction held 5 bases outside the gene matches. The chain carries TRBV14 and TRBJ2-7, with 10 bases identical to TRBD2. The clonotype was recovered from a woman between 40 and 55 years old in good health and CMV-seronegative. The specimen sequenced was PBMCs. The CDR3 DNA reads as TGTGCCAGCAGCCAAGATTGGCTAGCGGGGGACTACGAGCAGTACTTC. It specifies CASSQDWLAGDYEQYF.